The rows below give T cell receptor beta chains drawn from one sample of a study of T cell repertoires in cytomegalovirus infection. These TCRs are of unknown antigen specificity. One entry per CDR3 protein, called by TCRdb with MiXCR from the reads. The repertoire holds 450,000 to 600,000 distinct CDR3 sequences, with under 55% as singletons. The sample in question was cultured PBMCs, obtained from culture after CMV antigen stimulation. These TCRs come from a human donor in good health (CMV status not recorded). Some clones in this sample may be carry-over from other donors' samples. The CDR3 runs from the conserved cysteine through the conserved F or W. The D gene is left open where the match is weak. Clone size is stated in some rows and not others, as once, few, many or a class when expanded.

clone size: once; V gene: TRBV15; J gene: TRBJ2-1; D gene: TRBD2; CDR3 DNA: TGTGCCACCAGCGTGGACGCGGGAGGGTGGAACAATGAGCAGTTCTTC; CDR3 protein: CATSVDAGGWNNEQFF
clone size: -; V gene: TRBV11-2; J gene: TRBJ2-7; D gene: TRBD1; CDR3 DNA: TGTGCCAGCAGCCTACGCTTGCCGGGACAGGGAACCTACGAGCAGTACTTC; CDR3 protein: CASSLRLPGQGTYEQYF
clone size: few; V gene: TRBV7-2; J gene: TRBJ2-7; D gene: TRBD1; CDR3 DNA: TGTGCCAGCTCGGGACAGGGACCTTTCGAGCAGTACTTC; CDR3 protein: CASSGQGPFEQYF
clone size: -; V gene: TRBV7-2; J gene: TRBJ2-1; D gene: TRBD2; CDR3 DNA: TGTGCCAGCAGCATGGGGCCCAGCGGGAGCTTCCAATCTGAGCAGTTCTTC; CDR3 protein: CASSMGPSGSFQSEQFF
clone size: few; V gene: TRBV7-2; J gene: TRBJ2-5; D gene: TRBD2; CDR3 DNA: TGTGCCAGCAGCCTCCGACTAGCGGGAAAAGAGACCCAGTACTTC; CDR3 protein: CASSLRLAGKETQYF
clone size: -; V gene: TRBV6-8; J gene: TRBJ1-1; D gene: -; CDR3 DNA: TGTGCCAGCAGTTACCCGATCGGGGCAGGGAACACTGAAGCTTTCTTT; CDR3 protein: CASSYPIGAGNTEAFF
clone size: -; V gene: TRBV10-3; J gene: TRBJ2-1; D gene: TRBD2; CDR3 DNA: TGTGCCATCAGCTCACTAGCGGGGGGGGCGAGCTCCTACAATGAGCAGTTCTTC; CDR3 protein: CAISSLAGGASSYNEQFF
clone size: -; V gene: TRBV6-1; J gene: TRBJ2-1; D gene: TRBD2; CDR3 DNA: TGTGCCAGCAGTGGAGTAGCGGGGATCAAGGAGCAGTTCTTC; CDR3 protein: CASSGVAGIKEQFF
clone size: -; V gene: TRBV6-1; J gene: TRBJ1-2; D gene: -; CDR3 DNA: TGTGCCAGCAGTCCCCTTTGGAACTATGGCCACACCTTC; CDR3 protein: CASSPLWNYGHTF
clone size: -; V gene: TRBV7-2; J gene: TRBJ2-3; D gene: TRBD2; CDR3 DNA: TGTGCCAGCAGCTTAGCGGGACTGGGGGGGACCAGCGCAGATACGCAGTATTTT; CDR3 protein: CASSLAGLGGTSADTQYF
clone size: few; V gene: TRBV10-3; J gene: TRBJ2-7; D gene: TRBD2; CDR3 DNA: TGTGCCATCAGGGGCAGCGGGAGCGCCTACGAGCAGTACTTC; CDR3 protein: CAIRGSGSAYEQYF
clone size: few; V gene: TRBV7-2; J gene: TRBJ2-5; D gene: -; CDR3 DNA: TGTGCCAGCAGCGGGAGCCGGGAAGAGACCCAGTACTTC; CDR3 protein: CASSGSREETQYF
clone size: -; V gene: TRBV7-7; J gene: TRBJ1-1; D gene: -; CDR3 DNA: TGTGCCAGCAGCTTAGATTTACGGGGGCAGATGAACACTGAAGCTTTCTTT; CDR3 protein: CASSLDLRGQMNTEAFF
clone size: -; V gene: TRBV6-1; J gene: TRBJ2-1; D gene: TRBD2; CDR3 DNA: TGTGCCATCCACGGACTAGCGGGGGGTTACAATGAGCAGTTCTTC; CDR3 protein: CAIHGLAGGYNEQFF
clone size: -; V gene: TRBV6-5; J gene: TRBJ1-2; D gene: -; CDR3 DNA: TGTGCCAGCAGTTACTCCGGGACAACGTATGGCTACACCTTC; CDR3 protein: CASSYSGTTYGYTF
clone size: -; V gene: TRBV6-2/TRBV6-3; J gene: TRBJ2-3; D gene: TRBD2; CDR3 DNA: TGTGCCAGCAGAAGAACGGGACTACGACTAGATACGCAGTATTTT; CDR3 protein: CASRRTGLRLDTQYF
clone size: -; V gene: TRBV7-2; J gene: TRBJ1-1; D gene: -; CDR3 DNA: TGTGCCAGCACCCCAGCGGGTCGGGTCGGAGAAGCTTTCTTT; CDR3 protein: CASTPAGRVGEAFF
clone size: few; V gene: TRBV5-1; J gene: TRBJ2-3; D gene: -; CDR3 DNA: TGCGCCAGCAGCCAGATCCCACAACTTGGCACAGATACGCAGTATTTT; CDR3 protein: CASSQIPQLGTDTQYF
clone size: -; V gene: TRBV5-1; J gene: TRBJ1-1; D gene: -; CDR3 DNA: TGCGCCAGCAGCTTGGGAGGAGGGTTCGTCGCTGAAGCTTTCTTT; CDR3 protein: CASSLGGGFVAEAFF
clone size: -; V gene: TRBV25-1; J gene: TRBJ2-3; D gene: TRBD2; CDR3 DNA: TGTGCCAGCAGTGCCGGACTAGCGGGAGGGTCTGGCGCAGATACGCAGTATTTT; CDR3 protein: CASSAGLAGGSGADTQYF
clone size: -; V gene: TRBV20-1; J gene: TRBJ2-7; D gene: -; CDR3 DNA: TGTAAAGCGGCCGGACAGCAGGTTCGGGAGCAGTACTTC; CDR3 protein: CKAAGQQVREQYF
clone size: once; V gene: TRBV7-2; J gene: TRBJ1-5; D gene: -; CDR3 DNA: TGTGCCAGCAGCTGGTCCCGGGACGGGAATCAGCCCCAGCATTTT; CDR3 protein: CASSWSRDGNQPQHF
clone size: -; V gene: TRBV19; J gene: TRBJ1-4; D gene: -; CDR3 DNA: TGTGCCAGCAAATCCGGGGACGGAAGGAGAGGGAATGAAAAACTGTTTTTT; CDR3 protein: CASKSGDGRRGNEKLFF
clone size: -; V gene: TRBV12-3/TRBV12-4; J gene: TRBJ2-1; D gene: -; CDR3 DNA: TGTGCCAGCAGTACCAGTTTCTCAGGCAGGGCCACCTACAATGAGCAGTTCTTC; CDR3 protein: CASSTSFSGRATYNEQFF
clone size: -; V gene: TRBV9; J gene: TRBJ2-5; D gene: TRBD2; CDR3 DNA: TGTGCCAGCAGCGTAAGTCTAGCGGGAGGTACGGAGACCCAGTACTTC; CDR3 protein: CASSVSLAGGTETQYF
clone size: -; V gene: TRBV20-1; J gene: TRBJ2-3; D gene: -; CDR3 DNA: TGCAGTGTTAGAGGTGATTTTGGAGATACGCAGTATTTT; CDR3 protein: CSVRGDFGDTQYF
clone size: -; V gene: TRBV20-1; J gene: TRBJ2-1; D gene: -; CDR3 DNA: TGCAGTGCCAGAATGGTTTCGTACCAGTTCTTC; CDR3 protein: CSARMVSYQFF
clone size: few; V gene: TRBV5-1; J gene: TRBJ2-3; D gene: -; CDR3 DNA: TGCGCCAGCAGCTTGGAATCGCGGACAGATACGCAGTATTTT; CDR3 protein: CASSLESRTDTQYF
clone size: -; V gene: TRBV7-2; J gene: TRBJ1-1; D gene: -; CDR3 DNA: TGTGCCAGCAGCTTAGGGGCCTACACTGAAGCTTTCTTT; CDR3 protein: CASSLGAYTEAFF
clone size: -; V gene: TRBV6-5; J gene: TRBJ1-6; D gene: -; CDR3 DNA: TGTGCCAGCAGTTACATGAGGGTTGGGGGTTCACCCCTCCACTTT; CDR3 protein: CASSYMRVGGSPLHF
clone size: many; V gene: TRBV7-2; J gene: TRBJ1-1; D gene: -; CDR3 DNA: TGTGCCAGCAGCTCCGTTCTCGGGGGGAACACTGAAGCTTTCTTT; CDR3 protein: CASSSVLGGNTEAFF
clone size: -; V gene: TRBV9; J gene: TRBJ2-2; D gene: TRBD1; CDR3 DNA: TGTGCCAGCAGCGTAGAACGGGACAGGGGGCGAGCCGGGGAGCTGTTTTTT; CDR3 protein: CASSVERDRGRAGELFF
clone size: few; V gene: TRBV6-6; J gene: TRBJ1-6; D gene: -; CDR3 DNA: TGTGCCAGCAGTTGGTACAGGGATCTAGGCCTCCACTTT; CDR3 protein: CASSWYRDLGLHF
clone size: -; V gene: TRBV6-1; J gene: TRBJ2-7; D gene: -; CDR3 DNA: TGTGCCAGCAGTGAATGGGCGGCAGGGACATCCTACGAGCAGTACTTC; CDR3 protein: CASSEWAAGTSYEQYF
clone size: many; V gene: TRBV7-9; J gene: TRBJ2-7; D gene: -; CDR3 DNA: TGTGCCAGCAGCCAGGGGCTCGAGCAGTACTTC; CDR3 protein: CASSQGLEQYF
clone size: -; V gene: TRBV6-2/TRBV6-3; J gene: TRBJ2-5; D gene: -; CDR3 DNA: TGTGCCAGCAGCTGGGTCTTGACTGAGGAGAGGGAGACCCAGTACTTC; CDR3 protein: CASSWVLTEERETQYF
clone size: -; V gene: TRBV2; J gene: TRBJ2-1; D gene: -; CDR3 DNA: TGTGCCGCCAGCATTTTAGTAAACAATGAGCAGTTCTTC; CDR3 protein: CAASILVNNEQFF
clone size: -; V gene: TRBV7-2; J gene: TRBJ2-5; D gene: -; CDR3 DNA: TGTGCCAGCAGCCCCCGGGACTCGGAACAGTACCAAGAGACCCAGTACTTC; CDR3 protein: CASSPRDSEQYQETQYF
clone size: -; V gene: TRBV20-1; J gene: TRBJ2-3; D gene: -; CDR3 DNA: TGCAGTGCCCCGATCGGGACCCTGGGCACAGATACGCAGTATTTT; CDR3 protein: CSAPIGTLGTDTQYF
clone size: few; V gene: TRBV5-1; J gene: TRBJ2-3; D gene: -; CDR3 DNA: TGCGCCAGTGGGGGGCGAGACGGTACAGATACGCAGTATTTT; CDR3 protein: CASGGRDGTDTQYF
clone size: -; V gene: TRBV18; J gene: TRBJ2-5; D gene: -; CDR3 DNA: TGTGCCAGCTCATCCCGGTCTGCCGGTCGAGAGACCCAGTACTTC; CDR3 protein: CASSSRSAGRETQYF
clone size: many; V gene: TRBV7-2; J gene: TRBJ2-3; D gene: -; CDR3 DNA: TGTGCCAGCAGCTCCCATACAGATACGCAGTATTTT; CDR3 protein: CASSSHTDTQYF
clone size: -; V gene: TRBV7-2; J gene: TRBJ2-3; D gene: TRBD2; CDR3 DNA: TGTGCCAGCAGTGCCAGAAGCGGGGGGGCAGATACGCAGTATTTT; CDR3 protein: CASSARSGGADTQYF
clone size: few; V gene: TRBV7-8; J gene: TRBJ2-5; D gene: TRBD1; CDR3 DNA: TGTGCCAGCAGCTTCAGCGGACAGGGGTGGGGGGAGACCCAGTACTTC; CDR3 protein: CASSFSGQGWGETQYF
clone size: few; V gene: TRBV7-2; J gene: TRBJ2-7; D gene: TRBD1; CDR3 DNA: TGTGCCAGCAGCTTCCGACAGGGAAACTCCTACGAGCAGTACTTC; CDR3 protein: CASSFRQGNSYEQYF
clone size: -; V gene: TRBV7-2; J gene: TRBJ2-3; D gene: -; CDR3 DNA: TGTGCCAGCAGCTTAGCGCGGGGGCCCACAGATACGCAGTATTTT; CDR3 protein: CASSLARGPTDTQYF
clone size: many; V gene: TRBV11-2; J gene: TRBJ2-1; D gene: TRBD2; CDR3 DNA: TGTGCCAGCAGCTCCATAGTCGGGACTAGCGGGAGCGGTGAGCAGTTCTTC; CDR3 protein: CASSSIVGTSGSGEQFF
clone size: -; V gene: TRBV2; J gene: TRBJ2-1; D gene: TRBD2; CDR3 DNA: TGTGCCAGCATGCCCGGGGGAGGGGTCTACAATGAGCAGTTCTTC; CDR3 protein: CASMPGGGVYNEQFF
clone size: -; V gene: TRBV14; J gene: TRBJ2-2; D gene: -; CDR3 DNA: TGTGCCAGCAGCCAAGATACTTGGTGGGGAGGCACCGGGGAGCTGTTTTTT; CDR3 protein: CASSQDTWWGGTGELFF
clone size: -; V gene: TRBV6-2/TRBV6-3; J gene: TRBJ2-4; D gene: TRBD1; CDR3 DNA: TGTGCCAGCAGTCCACAGGGGGGCTCAGTCATTCAGTACTTC; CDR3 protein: CASSPQGGSVIQYF
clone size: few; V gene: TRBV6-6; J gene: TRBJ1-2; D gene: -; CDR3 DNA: TGTGCCAGCAGTGTTAATAACTATGGCTACACCTTC; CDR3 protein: CASSVNNYGYTF